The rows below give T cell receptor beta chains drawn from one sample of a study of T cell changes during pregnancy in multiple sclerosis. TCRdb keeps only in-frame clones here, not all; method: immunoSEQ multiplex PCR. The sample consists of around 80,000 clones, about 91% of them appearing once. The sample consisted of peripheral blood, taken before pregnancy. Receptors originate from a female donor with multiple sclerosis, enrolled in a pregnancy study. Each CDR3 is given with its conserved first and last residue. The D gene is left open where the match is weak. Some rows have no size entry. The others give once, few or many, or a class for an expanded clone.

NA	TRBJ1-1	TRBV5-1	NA	TGCGCCAGCAGCACACTACAGGGAGTAAACACTGAAGCTTTCTTT	CASSTLQGVNTEAFF
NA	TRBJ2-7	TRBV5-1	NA	TGCGCCAGCAGCCAGACGACAGGTAGCTCCTACGAGCAGTACTTC	CASSQTTGSSYEQYF
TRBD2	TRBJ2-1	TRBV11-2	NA	TGTGCCAGCAGCCTAGGACTAGCGGGAAACAATGAGCAGTTCTTC	CASSLGLAGNNEQFF
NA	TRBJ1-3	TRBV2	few	TGTGCCAGCAGTGAACAGGGCTCTGGAAACACCATATATTTT	CASSEQGSGNTIYF
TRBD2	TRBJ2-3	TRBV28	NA	TGTGCCAGCAGTACCACTAGCGGAGGAAATGGAGATACGCAGTATTTT	CASSTTSGGNGDTQYF
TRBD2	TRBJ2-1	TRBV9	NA	TGTGCCAGCAGTACGGGACTAGCGGGAGCTGGAAGCTCCTACAATGAGCAGTTCTTC	CASSTGLAGAGSSYNEQFF
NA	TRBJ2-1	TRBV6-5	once	TGTGCCAGCAGACCTGGACTGTACAATGAGCAGTTCTTC	CASRPGLYNEQFF
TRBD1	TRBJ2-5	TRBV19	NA	TGTGCCAGTAGTATGGGACAGGGACAAGAGACCCAGTACTTC	CASSMGQGQETQYF
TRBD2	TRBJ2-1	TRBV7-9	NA	TGTGCCAGTCATGAATTGACTAGCGGGAGCAATGAGCAGTTCTTC	CASHELTSGSNEQFF
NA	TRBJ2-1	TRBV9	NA	TGTGCCAGCAGCGTCCGCTTGCGGGGATACAATGAGCAGTTCTTC	CASSVRLRGYNEQFF
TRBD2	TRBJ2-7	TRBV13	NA	TGTGCCAGCAGCGAACTAGCGGGAGCCTCCCTTTACGAGCAGTACTTC	CASSELAGASLYEQYF
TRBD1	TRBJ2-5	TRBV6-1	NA	TGTGCCAGCAGTGAAGAAGACAGGGGGCCTCAAGAGACCCAGTACTTC	CASSEEDRGPQETQYF
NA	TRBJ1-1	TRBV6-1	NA	TGTGCCAGCATTGCTGGGGACACCTATAACACTGAAGCTTTCTTT	CASIAGDTYNTEAFF
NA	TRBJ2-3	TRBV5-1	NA	TGCGCCAGCAGCTTGTTACGGCGGGGCACAGATACGCAGTATTTT	CASSLLRRGTDTQYF
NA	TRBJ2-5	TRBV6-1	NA	TGTGCCACCCAGAACGTTCAGGGTGGCCAGGAGACCCAGTACTTC	CATQNVQGGQETQYF
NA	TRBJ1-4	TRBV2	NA	TGTGCCAGCAGTGTCGGGACTCACGGAGAAAAACTGTTTTTT	CASSVGTHGEKLFF
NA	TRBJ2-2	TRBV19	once	TGTGCCAGTAGTATAGCGTCCACCGGGGAGCTGTTTTTT	CASSIASTGELFF
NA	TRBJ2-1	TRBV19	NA	TGTGCCAGTAGTATATTAGCGCGCAATGAGCAGTTCTTC	CASSILARNEQFF
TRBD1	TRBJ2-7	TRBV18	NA	TGTGCCAGCTCAACCAAGACAGGGGCCGAAAGCTCCTACGAGCAGTACTTC	CASSTKTGAESSYEQYF
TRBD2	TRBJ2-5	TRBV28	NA	TGTGCCAGCAGTTTGTTCGCAGGACTAGCGGGAAGACAAGAGACCCAGTACTTC	CASSLFAGLAGRQETQYF
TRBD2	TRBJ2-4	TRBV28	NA	TGTGCCAGCAGTCCCCGGCGGGGGGTACCCAAAAACATTCAGTACTTC	CASSPRRGVPKNIQYF
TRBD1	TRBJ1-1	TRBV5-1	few	TGCGCCAGCAGCCTCCTCCCCGGGGGACAGGGGAACACTGAAGCTTTCTTT	CASSLLPGGQGNTEAFF